Listed below are T cell receptor beta chains from one sample, sequenced in a study of T-cell memory formation after mild COVID-19. TCRdb processed the 5' RACE reads anew with MiXCR; each CDR3 protein has one entry. The table lists around 340,000 distinct CDR3 sequences, 21% of them singletons. The sequenced material came from PBMCs or a T cell subset sorted from them (not recorded which). The source is an adult woman who had mild COVID-19 (a few samples of this study predate the infection). Cell type and time point are not known. Both conserved end residues are part of each CDR3. A D gene is named only where the DNA matches it firmly. The listing skips clone size in some rows; elsewhere it reads once, few, many or a size class.

V	J	D	size	DNA	CDR3
TRBV12-3/TRBV12-4	TRBJ2-1	-	-	TGTGCCAGCAGCTTGCCCCCTGAGCAGTTCTTC	CASSLPPEQFF
TRBV20-1	TRBJ2-7	TRBD2	few	TGCAGTGCTAGGTTTGGGGCCGGGACTAGCGTCGAGCAGTACTTC	CSARFGAGTSVEQYF
TRBV6-6	TRBJ1-1	-	-	TGTGCCAGCAGGTCCCTCCTTTGGGGGGCCAACACTGAAGCTTTCTTT	CASRSLLWGANTEAFF
TRBV10-3	TRBJ1-5	-	few	TGTGCCATCAGTGAGGACAGTAATCAGCCCCAGCATTTT	CAISEDSNQPQHF
TRBV7-2	TRBJ2-4	TRBD1	-	TGTGCCAGCAGCTCGGGACAGGGGGCTGGAGACATTCAGTACTTC	CASSSGQGAGDIQYF
TRBV6-2/TRBV6-3	TRBJ2-5	-	few	TGTGCCAGCAGTTACGGGTTAGCGGTACTCAAAGAGACCCAGTACTTC	CASSYGLAVLKETQYF
TRBV24-1	TRBJ2-7	-	few	TGTGCCACCAGTGACCTAGTAGACGAGCAGTACTTC	CATSDLVDEQYF
TRBV5-7	TRBJ1-1	TRBD1	-	TGTGCCAGCAGCCCGTCGACAGGGGCGGGCACTGAAGCTTTCTTT	CASSPSTGAGTEAFF
TRBV6-2/TRBV6-3	TRBJ1-4	-	-	TGTGCCAGCAGTTACGGGAGTTCGTTAGAAAAACTGTTTTTT	CASSYGSSLEKLFF
TRBV29-1	TRBJ1-2	-	few	TGCAGCGTTGAAGATCGTCCCAGGGCGAATGGCTACACCTTC	CSVEDRPRANGYTF
TRBV6-1	TRBJ2-2	TRBD1	-	TGTGCCAGCCATCTGAGGGCCAGGGGGCAGGCCGGGGAGCTGTTTTTT	CASHLRARGQAGELFF
TRBV7-2	TRBJ1-2	-	-	TGTGCCAGCAGCTTTTCAGGTGTATTGGGCTATGGCTACACCTTC	CASSFSGVLGYGYTF
TRBV3-1	TRBJ1-6	-	few	TGTGCCAGCAGCCAAGATGGTAGTTATAATTCACCCCTCCACTTT	CASSQDGSYNSPLHF
TRBV11-2	TRBJ2-3	-	-	TGTGCCAGCGAAATGCCTGTCAGTTCCCTTGGAGATACGCAGTATTTT	CASEMPVSSLGDTQYF
TRBV18	TRBJ2-7	-	-	TGTGCCAGCTCACCTTCCTGGGTGGTGTCCGAGCAGTACTTC	CASSPSWVVSEQYF
TRBV19	TRBJ2-7	TRBD1	-	TGTGCCAGTAGAGGGACAGGGGAGTACGAGCAGTACTTC	CASRGTGEYEQYF
TRBV7-9	TRBJ2-3	-	few	TGTGCCAGCAGCTTAGGTGGGCCGTCAATTAGCACAGATACGCAGTATTTT	CASSLGGPSISTDTQYF
TRBV11-3	TRBJ2-4	TRBD2	-	TGTGCCAGCAGCTCCCCGGGACTAGCGGGACGAGCCAAAAACATTCAGTACTTC	CASSSPGLAGRAKNIQYF
TRBV20-1	TRBJ2-3	TRBD2	-	TGCAGTGCACGGACTAGCGGGAGACTAGATACGCAGTATTTT	CSARTSGRLDTQYF
TRBV12-3/TRBV12-4	TRBJ1-1	TRBD1	few	TGTGCCAGCAGTTTGCTCAGGGGGGAGGCTTTCTTT	CASSLLRGEAFF
TRBV20-1	TRBJ2-3	-	-	TGCAGTGCCCAGAGACTATTCACAGATACGCAGTATTTT	CSAQRLFTDTQYF
TRBV4-2	TRBJ2-1	-	many	TGTGCCAGCAGCCAATCTAGGACTGGTACCTACAATGAGCAGTTCTTC	CASSQSRTGTYNEQFF
TRBV4-1	TRBJ2-1	TRBD2	few	TGCGCCAGCAGCCAGCGGGAGGGCCTGTACAATGAGCAGTTCTTC	CASSQREGLYNEQFF
TRBV5-6	TRBJ2-4	-	-	TGTGCCAGCAGCTTGTTCACTCTCCGAACCAAAAACATTCAGTACTTC	CASSLFTLRTKNIQYF
TRBV30	TRBJ2-1	-	-	TGTGCCTGGAGCCCAGTCGGCGGATTGGGAGGAGATTCCTACAATGAGCAGTTCTTC	CAWSPVGGLGGDSYNEQFF
TRBV12-3/TRBV12-4	TRBJ2-7	TRBD2	few	TGTGCCAGCAACTCAGGAATAGCGGGGTCCGGCGAGCAGTACTTC	CASNSGIAGSGEQYF
TRBV7-8	TRBJ2-1	TRBD2	-	TGTGCCAGCAGCTTAGGAGGGAGCGGGGGGATTTATGAGCAGTTCTTC	CASSLGGSGGIYEQFF
TRBV3-1	TRBJ1-6	-	few	TGTGCCAGCAGCGCAAGGTCCGAAGAGGGATTGCATTCACCCCTCCACTTT	CASSARSEEGLHSPLHF
TRBV4-2	TRBJ2-3	-	few	TGTGCCAGCCTCGGCGGGAGCACAGATACGCAGTATTTT	CASLGGSTDTQYF
TRBV30	TRBJ1-2	-	-	TGTGCCTGGGGGCGACAGGAACCTTATAACTATGGCTACACCTTC	CAWGRQEPYNYGYTF
TRBV20-1	TRBJ2-1	-	-	TGCAGTGCTAGAGTTCCTGGGATCCAGACTTACAATGAGCAGTTCTTC	CSARVPGIQTYNEQFF
TRBV5-6	TRBJ2-7	-	-	TGTGCCAGCAGCCTCACGGGACATTTGAACGAGCAGTACTTC	CASSLTGHLNEQYF
TRBV12-3/TRBV12-4	TRBJ2-3	-	-	TGTGCCAGCAGTCCACGTGTAGCGGTCCTCACAGATACGCAGTATTTT	CASSPRVAVLTDTQYF
TRBV4-2	TRBJ2-7	-	-	TGTGCCAGCAGCCAATATCGAGGGTTTTCCTACGAGCAGTACTTC	CASSQYRGFSYEQYF
TRBV12-3/TRBV12-4	TRBJ2-2	TRBD1	many	TGTGCCAGCAGTGATGTCGGGACAGGCAACACCGGGGAGCTGTTTTTT	CASSDVGTGNTGELFF
TRBV6-5	TRBJ1-5	-	-	TGTGCCAGCAGTCTCTTTCTGGGCGGCAATCAGCCCCAGCATTTT	CASSLFLGGNQPQHF